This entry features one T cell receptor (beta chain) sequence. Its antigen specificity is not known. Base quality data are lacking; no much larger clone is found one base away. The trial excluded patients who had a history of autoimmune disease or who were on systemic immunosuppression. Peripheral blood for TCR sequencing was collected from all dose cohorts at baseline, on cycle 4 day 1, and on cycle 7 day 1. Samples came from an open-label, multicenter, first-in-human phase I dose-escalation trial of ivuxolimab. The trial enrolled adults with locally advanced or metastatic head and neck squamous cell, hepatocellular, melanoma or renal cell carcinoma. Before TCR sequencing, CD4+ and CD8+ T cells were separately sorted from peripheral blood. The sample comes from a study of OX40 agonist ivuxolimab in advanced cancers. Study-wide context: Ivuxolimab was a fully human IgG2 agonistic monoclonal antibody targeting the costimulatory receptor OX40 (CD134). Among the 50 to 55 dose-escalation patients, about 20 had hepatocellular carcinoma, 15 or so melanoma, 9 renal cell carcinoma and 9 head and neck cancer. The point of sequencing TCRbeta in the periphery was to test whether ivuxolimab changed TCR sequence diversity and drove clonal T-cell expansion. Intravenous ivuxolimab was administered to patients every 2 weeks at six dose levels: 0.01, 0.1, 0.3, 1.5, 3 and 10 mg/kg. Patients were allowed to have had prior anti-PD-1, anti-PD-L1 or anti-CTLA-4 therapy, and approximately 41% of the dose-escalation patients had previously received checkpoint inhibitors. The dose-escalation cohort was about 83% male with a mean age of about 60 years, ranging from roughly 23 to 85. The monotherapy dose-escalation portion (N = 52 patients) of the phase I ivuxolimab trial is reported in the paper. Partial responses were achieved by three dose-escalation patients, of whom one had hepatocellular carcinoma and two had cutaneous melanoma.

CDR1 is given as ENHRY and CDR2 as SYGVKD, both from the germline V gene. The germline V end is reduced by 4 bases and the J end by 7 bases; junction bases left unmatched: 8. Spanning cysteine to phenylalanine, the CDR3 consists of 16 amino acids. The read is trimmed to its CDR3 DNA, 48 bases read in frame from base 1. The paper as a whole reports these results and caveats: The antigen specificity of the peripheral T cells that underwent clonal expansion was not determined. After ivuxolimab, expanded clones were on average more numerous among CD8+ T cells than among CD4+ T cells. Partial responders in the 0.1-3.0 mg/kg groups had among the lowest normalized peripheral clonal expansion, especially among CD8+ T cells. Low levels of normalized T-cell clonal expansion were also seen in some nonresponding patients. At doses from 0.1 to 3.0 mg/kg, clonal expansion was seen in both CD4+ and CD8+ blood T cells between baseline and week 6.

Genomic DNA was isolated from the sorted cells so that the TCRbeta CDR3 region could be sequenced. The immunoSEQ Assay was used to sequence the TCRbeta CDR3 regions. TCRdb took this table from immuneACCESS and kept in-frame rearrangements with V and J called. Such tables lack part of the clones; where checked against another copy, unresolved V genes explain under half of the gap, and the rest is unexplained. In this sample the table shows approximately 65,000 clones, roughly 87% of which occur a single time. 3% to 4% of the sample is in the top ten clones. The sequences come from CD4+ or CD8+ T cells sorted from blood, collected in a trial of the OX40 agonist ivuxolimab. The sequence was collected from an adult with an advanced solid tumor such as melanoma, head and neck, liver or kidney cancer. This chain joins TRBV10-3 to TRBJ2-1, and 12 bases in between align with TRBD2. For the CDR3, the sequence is CAISGTSGNFGNEQFF. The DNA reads TGTGCCATCAGTGGGACTAGCGGGAATTTCGGGAATGAGCAGTTCTTC.